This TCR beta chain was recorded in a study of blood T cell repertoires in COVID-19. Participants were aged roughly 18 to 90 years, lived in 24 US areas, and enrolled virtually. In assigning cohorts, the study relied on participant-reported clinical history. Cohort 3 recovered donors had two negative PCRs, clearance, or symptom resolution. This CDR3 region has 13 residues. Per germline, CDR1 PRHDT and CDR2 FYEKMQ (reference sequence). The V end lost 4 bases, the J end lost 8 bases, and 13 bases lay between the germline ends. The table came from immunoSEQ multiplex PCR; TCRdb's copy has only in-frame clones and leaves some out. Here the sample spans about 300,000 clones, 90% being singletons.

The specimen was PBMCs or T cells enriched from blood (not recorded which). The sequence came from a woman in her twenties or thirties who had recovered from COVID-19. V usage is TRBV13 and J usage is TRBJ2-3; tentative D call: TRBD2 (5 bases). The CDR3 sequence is CASSSSSGVTQYF. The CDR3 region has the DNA TGTGCCAGCAGCTCATCCTCCGGGGTTACGCAGTATTTT.